The present entry profiles one T cell receptor beta chain with its context. As processed by the authors: Counts of nucleated cells, estimated from reference gene primer amplification, were obtained. The assay was immunoSEQ multiplex PCR, and TCRdb's table has in-frame clones only and misses some. Clonal size and the V and J genes are those of that table, whereas D and trimming came from the DNA. The sample lists about 210,000 clones; 83% were seen once. The entry originates in a study of blood T cell repertoires in COVID-19. V gave up 3 bases and J gave up 1 base; unmatched junction bases: 10. Germline lookup yields CDR1 LNHNV and CDR2 YYDKDF (reference sequence). This CDR3 has 19 amino acids.

This TCR was sampled from a woman in her thirties or forties with active or convalescent COVID-19. This chain joins TRBV15 and TRBJ2-2, with 11 bases lining up with TRBD1. The sample taken for sequencing was peripheral blood. The CDR3 bases are TGTGCCACCAGCAGTCCGGGACAGGGGGTTTTGGGGAACACCGGGGAGCTGTTTTTT. Protein product: CATSSPGQGVLGNTGELFF. Combining the CDR3 with reference TRBV15 and TRBJ2-2 gives the whole variable domain DAMVIQNPRYQVTQFGKPVTLSCSQTLNHNVMYWYQQKSSQAPKLLFHYYDKDFNNEADTPDNFQSRRPNTSFCFLDIRSPGLGDTAMYLCATSSPGQGVLGNTGELFFGEGSRLTVL.